This T cell receptor (beta chain) was sequenced during a study of kidney transplant recipient with SARS-CoV-2 infection. One entry per CDR3 protein results from TCRdb running MiXCR on the reads. The sample carries 200,000 to 300,000 distinct CDR3 sequences, 29% recorded once. The germline V gene has CDR1 SGHTA and CDR2 FQGNSA. The CDR3 contains 16 residues. Trimming took 0 bases from V and 0 from J, leaving 9 bases between them. This clonotype has ten or more counts. The specimen was a blood sample, collected at baseline and around day 120 from a kidney transplant recipient. This TCR was sampled from a young adult male patient who had COVID-19 and was a kidney transplant recipient. The T cells may partly be graft donor cells. This sequence joins TRBV7-2 and TRBJ1-5; D uncertain. The CDR3 sequence: CASSLAHTYSNQPQHF. CDR3 nucleotide sequence: TGTGCCAGCAGCTTAGCCCACACGTATAGCAATCAGCCCCAGCATTTT.